Listed here are 16 T cell receptor beta chains from one sample, sequenced in a study of blood T cell repertoires in COVID-19 (dated by TCRdb to the early 2020s). The library was produced with the immunoSEQ multiplex PCR assay. TCRdb's version of the immuneACCESS table is confined to in-frame rearrangements and falls short of the full clone set. An unresolved V gene accounts for under half of the shortfall where checked; the remainder is of unknown origin. For this sample there are about 190,000 clones; around nine tenths appear just once. The ten largest clonotypes hold approximately 1.1% of the sample. The sample comprised peripheral blood. These receptors originate from a man aged 25-45 years with acute or convalescent COVID-19.

This chain links TRBV29-1 with TRBJ2-5, with unresolved D. V was cut by 6 bases and J by 3 bases, with 5 bases left in between. This CDR3 comprises 10 residues. Germline V lookup: CDR1 SQVTM, CDR2 ANQGSEA. CDR3 DNA sequence: TGCAGCGTCGACAAAGAGACCCAGTACTTC. It specifies CSVDKETQYF.

The chain has TRBV5-1 and TRBJ2-7; 10 bases fit TRBD2. The germline V gene has CDR1 SGHRS and CDR2 YFSETQ. The CDR3 is 16 residues long. The V gene end was trimmed by 4 bases and the J gene end by 3 bases; junction bases not matched to a gene: 10. The CDR3 nucleotides are TGCGCCAGCAGCCTGCAAACTAGCGGGACTTTCTACGAGCAGTACTTC. Amino acids: CASSLQTSGTFYEQYF.

The J gene is TRBJ2-1, the V gene TRBV7-3; TRBD2 aligns across 12 bases. The CDR3 is 18 residues long. V lost 4 bases and J lost 3; bases outside the gene matches: 10. CDR1 and CDR2 from the germline V gene are SGHTA and FQGTGA. CDR3 loop: CASSSSPKTSGGYNEQFF. Written as DNA, the CDR3 is TGTGCCAGCAGCTCCTCCCCAAAGACTAGCGGGGGCTACAATGAGCAGTTCTTC. Using reference TRBV7-3 and TRBJ2-1 for the parts outside the CDR3, the full variable domain is GAGVSQTPSNKVTEKGKYVELRCDPISGHTALYWYRQSLGQGPEFLIYFQGTGAADDSGLPNDRFFAVRPEGSVSTLKIQRTERGDSAVYLCASSSSPKTSGGYNEQFFGPGTRLTVL.

V is TRBV2 and J is TRBJ2-5, with a tentative D call TRBD1 (6 bases). Germline CDR1 is SNHLY and CDR2 is FYNNEI. Trimming took 6 bases from V and 4 from J, leaving 18 bases between them. This CDR3 region has 15 residues. CDR3 protein: CASRSQGRVRETQYF. CDR3 nucleotide sequence: TGTGCCAGCAGGTCTCAGGGGCGGGTCCGAGAGACCCAGTACTTC.

This clone was picked up one time. The chain combines TRBV5-1 with TRBJ2-1; 7 bases align to TRBD2. Germline V gene sequence: CDR1 SGHRS, CDR2 YFSETQ. V was clipped by 4 bases and J by 3 bases; unmatched bases: 4. CDR3 size: 14 residues. The CDR3 coding sequence is TGCGCCAGCAGCCCAGCGGGAAACTACAATGAGCAGTTCTTC. Protein sequence: CASSPAGNYNEQFF.

V and J are TRBV9 and TRBJ2-4, with TRBD2 matching 10 bases. V gave up 0 bases and J gave up 6 bases; unmatched junction bases: 6. The CDR3 contains 16 residues. Germline V lookup: CDR1 SGDLS, CDR2 YYNGEE. CDR3 protein: CASSVGPSGGLNIQYF. The CDR3 bases are TGTGCCAGCAGCGTAGGCCCTAGCGGGGGTTTAAACATTCAGTACTTC.

J is TRBJ2-4 and V is TRBV7-9; D remains ambiguous. CDR1 and CDR2 (germline): SEHNR, FQNEAQ (reference sequence). V lost 3 bases to trimming and J lost 7 bases, with 10 bases between them. The CDR3 is made up of 13 amino acids. CDR3 nucleotide sequence: TGTGCCAGCAGCTTCGAATTCCAGAACATTCAGTACTTC. Its protein is CASSFEFQNIQYF.

Turning to this clone: A read error may account for a junction end that differs from germline. The chain is built from TRBV7-7 and TRBJ2-5; 13 nucleotides align to TRBD2. The CDR3 has 16 amino acids. CDR1 and CDR2 from the germline V gene are SSHAT and FNYEAQ (reference sequence). CDR3 loop: CASSLGTSGAGETQYF. As DNA, the CDR3 is TGTGCTAGCAGCTTGGGGACTAGCGGGGCCGGAGAGACCCAGTACTTC.

The rearrangement uses TRBV28 and TRBJ1-6; 7 bases line up with TRBD1. CDR1 MDHEN and CDR2 SYDVKM come from the germline V gene. J was trimmed by 8 bases and V by 8 bases; bases with no gene match: 6. The CDR3 contains 13 residues. CDR3 in amino acids: CASGLTGDSPLHF. CDR3 coding DNA: TGTGCCAGCGGGTTAACAGGGGATTCACCCCTCCACTTT.

In its sample, this clone was seen a few times. The chain employs TRBV4-1 and TRBJ1-4; possibly TRBD1 for D (6 bases). Germline V gene data show CDR1 as MGHRA and CDR2 as YSYEKL. Trimming cost V 8 bases and J 4 bases, with 20 bases left between them. The CDR3 covers 16 residues. The CDR3 DNA reads TGCGCCAGCGAGAAAGATGAGACAGGAGGTAATGAAAAACTGTTTTTT. Residues: CASEKDETGGNEKLFF.

In nucleotides, the CDR3 is TGTGCCAGCAGCCCTCTCGGGCAGGGGTACTCACCCCTCCACTTT. It specifies CASSPLGQGYSPLHF. The chain has TRBV28 and TRBJ1-6; TRBD1 might be the D (6 bases). V was pared by 6 bases and J by 10 bases, with 19 bases between. CDR1 MDHEN and CDR2 SYDVKM come from the germline V gene. The CDR3 is 15 residues long.

This clone occurred once. This rearrangement joins TRBV7-9 to TRBJ1-3; no clear D gene. Looked up from germline, CDR1 is SEHNR and CDR2 is FQNEAQ (reference sequence). Trimming removed 4 bases from V and 1 base from J, with 5 bases in between. This CDR3 contains 13 residues. CDR3 sequence reads: CASSSSSGNTIYF. In DNA, the CDR3 is TGTGCCAGCAGCTCGTCTTCTGGAAACACCATATATTTT.

The V call is TRBV19, the J call TRBJ1-2; no clear D gene. CDR1 is LNHDA, CDR2 SQIVND, per germline (reference sequence). This CDR3 spans 15 amino acids. V dropped 4 bases and J dropped 5 bases, with 17 bases sitting between them. CDR3 in DNA: TGTGCCAGTAGTAAGGGAGCCAACCCGCCGTATGGCTACACCTTC. It yields the protein CASSKGANPPYGYTF.

The genes are TRBV5-1 and TRBJ2-5, with a possible D match to TRBD2 (6 bases). The CDR3 has 14 residues. Trimming shortened V by 4 bases and J by 5 bases, and 15 bases separated the two germline ends. Per germline, CDR1 SGHRS and CDR2 YFSETQ. In DNA form, the CDR3 reads TGCGCCAGCAGCCCAGGAGGACGGGAGGAGACCCAGTACTTC. Its protein is CASSPGGREETQYF.

This sequence joins TRBV28 and TRBJ1-1; D possibly corresponds to TRBD1 (5 bases). The CDR3 loop spans 14 amino acids. Trimming left V 3 bases short and J 0 bases short, with 8 bases between. Germline V gene sequence: CDR1 MDHEN, CDR2 SYDVKM. As DNA, the CDR3 is TGTGCCAGCAGTTTCCACAGGCTGAACACTGAAGCTTTCTTT. This encodes CASSFHRLNTEAFF.

The chain links TRBV19 to TRBJ1-4, with D hard to call. CDR3 length: 17 amino acids. Looked up from germline, CDR1 is LNHDA and CDR2 is SQIVND (reference sequence). V gave up 4 bases and J gave up 0 bases, with 15 bases separating them. This CDR3 is CASSNRPAGATNEKLFF. As DNA, the CDR3 is TGTGCCAGTAGTAACCGTCCCGCAGGTGCAACTAATGAAAAACTGTTTTTT.